This passage covers 14 T cell receptor beta chains from one sample sequenced in a study of molecular identifiers for immune sequencing clone quantification. From the PCR reads, TCRdb called clonotypes with MiXCR, one entry per CDR3 protein. The table shows about 640,000 distinct CDR3 sequences, with 20% occurring only once. The sample comprised naive CD8+ T cells from blood, with Jurkat cell RNA spiked in. As for subset: FACS-sorted CD8+CD4-CCR7+CD45RA+ naive T cells. These receptors all come from a human donor in good health. Some libraries in this study had Jurkat cell RNA spiked in.

This clonotype was detected ten times or more. The rearrangement joins TRBV13 to TRBJ2-7; tentatively, D is TRBD2 (5 bases). V was clipped by 4 bases and J by 2 bases, with 12 bases between them. This CDR3 is 14 amino acids long. CDR1 is PRHDT, CDR2 FYEKMQ, per germline (reference sequence). The CDR3 DNA is TGTGCCAGCAGCTCGAGACTACACACCTACGAGCAGTACTTC. This codes for CASSSRLHTYEQYF.

This clonotype was counted ten times or more. The chain carries TRBV4-3 and TRBJ2-1; D is possibly TRBD1 (6 bases). The CDR3 length is 14 residues. V gave up 3 bases and J gave up 4 bases, with 10 bases separating them. Germline CDR1 and CDR2: LGHNA and YSLEER. CDR3 sequence reads: CASSHRGPYNEQFF. CDR3 in DNA: TGCGCCAGCAGCCACAGGGGACCATACAATGAGCAGTTCTTC.

The chain combines TRBV11-1 with TRBJ2-3, with 7 bases identical to TRBD2. With V trimmed by 8 bases and J by 4 bases, 6 bases remained unmatched. The CDR3 has 13 residues. Germline CDR1 and CDR2: SGHAT and FQDESV (reference sequence). The CDR3 loop is CASGTGLPDTQYF. CDR3 nucleotides: TGTGCCAGCGGCACGGGACTACCAGATACGCAGTATTTT. Using reference TRBV11-1 and TRBJ2-3 for the parts outside the CDR3, the full variable domain is EAEVAQSPRYKITEKSQAVAFWCDPISGHATLYWYRQILGQGPELLVQFQDESVVDDSQLPKDRFSAERLKGVDSTLKIQPAELGDSAMYLCASGTGLPDTQYFGPGTRLTVL.

This clonotype is a singleton in its sample. A clone one base away is much larger, so this may be a read error. The J gene is TRBJ2-5, the V gene TRBV13; a possible D gene is TRBD2 (6 bases). V was trimmed by 4 bases and J by 5 bases, leaving 11 bases between them. Per germline, CDR1 PRHDT and CDR2 FYEKMQ (reference sequence). CDR3 length: 13 residues. CDR3 nucleotides: TGTGCCAGCAGCTCGGGGGTGATTGAGACCCAGTACTTC. This translates into CASSSGVIETQYF. Full variable domain (remainder filled in from reference TRBV13 and TRBJ2-5): AAGVIQSPRHLIKEKRETATLKCYPIPRHDTVYWYQQGPGQDPQFLISFYEKMQSDKGSIPDRFSAQQFSDYHSELNMSSLELGDSALYFCASSSGVIETQYFGPGTRLLVL.

V and J are TRBV29-1 and TRBJ2-1; tentative D call: TRBD2 (5 bases). The CDR3 totals 14 residues. The germline gives CDR1 SQVTM, CDR2 ANQGSEA. Trimming left V 8 bases short and J 0 bases short, with 14 bases between. The DNA for the CDR3 is TGCAGCCTGCGCGCGGGCAGCTCCTACAATGAGCAGTTCTTC. Amino acid sequence: CSLRAGSSYNEQFF.

This clonotype was seen a few times. This may be a read error: a much more frequent sequence differs by one nucleotide. As the CDR3 is not closed by the conserved phenylalanine or tryptophan, this likely results from a read error. This chain uses TRBV9 with TRBJ2-3; 10 nucleotides agree with TRBD2. Germline loops: CDR1 SGDLS, CDR2 YYNGEE. V shed 0 bases, J shed 4 bases, and the junction held 5 bases outside the gene matches. The CDR3 totals 16 residues. CDR3 nucleotide sequence: TGTGCCAGCAGCGTAGTAGCGGGAGGAATGGCAGATACGCAGTATTCT. Translation: CASSVVAGGMADTQYS.

Many counts were recorded for this clonotype. This chain joins TRBV4-1 and TRBJ2-7; the D call may be TRBD1 or TRBD2 (5 bases each). V dropped 4 bases and J dropped 4 bases, with 17 bases sitting between them. The germline CDR1 and CDR2 sequences are MGHRA and YSYEKL. This CDR3 has 15 residues. The CDR3 is CASSRESRGAYEQYF. Written as DNA, the CDR3 is TGCGCCAGCAGCCGAGAATCCCGAGGGGCTTACGAGCAGTACTTC.

In regard to this clonotype: A read error is possible here, since a much larger clone lies one base away. The chain has TRBV7-9 and TRBJ1-3, with D maybe TRBD1 (5 bases). In germline, CDR1 is SEHNR, CDR2 FQNEAQ (reference sequence). There are 18 residues in the CDR3. CDR3 DNA: TGTGCCAGCAGCTTATGGTATGCAACGGGGCACTCTGGAAACACCATGTATTTT. Amino acid sequence: CASSLWYATGHSGNTMYF. The full variable domain, with the rest looked up from reference TRBV7-9 and TRBJ1-3, is DTGVSQNPRHKITKRGQNVTFRCDPISEHNRLYWYRQTLGQGPEFLTYFQNEAQLEKSRLLSDRFSAERPKGSFSTLEIQRTEQGDSAMYLCASSLWYATGHSGNTMYFGEGSWLTVV.

Ten or more counts support this clonotype. V and J are TRBV4-3 and TRBJ2-3, with 7 bases identical to TRBD2. Germline lookup yields CDR1 LGHNA and CDR2 YSLEER. This CDR3 comprises 18 residues. J gave up 0 bases and V 0 bases, and 9 bases lay outside the gene matches. In DNA form, the CDR3 reads TGCGCCAGCAGCCAAGATATACCCCTAGCGGTTAGCACAGATACGCAGTATTTT. It is translated as CASSQDIPLAVSTDTQYF.

This clonotype was recorded at least ten times. The V call is TRBV4-1, the J call TRBJ1-1; TRBD1 matches 10 bases. After removal of 3 bases from V and 1 base from J, the junction contained 2 bases not matched to a gene. This CDR3 is 15 amino acids long. Per germline, CDR1 MGHRA and CDR2 YSYEKL. CDR3 protein: CASSHRQGANTEAFF. The CDR3 bases are TGCGCCAGCAGCCATAGACAGGGGGCGAACACTGAAGCTTTCTTT.

This clonotype was counted at least ten times. J is TRBJ1-4 and V is TRBV7-9; TRBD1 matches at 7 bases. From germline, CDR1 is SEHNR and CDR2 FQNEAQ (reference sequence). After removal of 7 bases from V and 7 bases from J, the junction contained 18 bases not matched to a gene. The CDR3 has 17 amino acids. The CDR3 reads CASTSDRGGGVFEKLFF. The CDR3 DNA reads as TGTGCCAGCACCTCGGATAGAGGAGGGGGCGTGTTTGAAAAACTGTTTTTT.

The table lists this clonotype with many counts. This chain links TRBV20-1 with TRBJ2-6; 9 bases are shared with TRBD1. Unmatched junction bases numbered 6, after V lost 3 bases and J lost 3 bases. Germline V lookup: CDR1 DFQATT, CDR2 SNEGSKA (reference sequence). This CDR3 has 16 residues. The CDR3 spells CSARIQGAVGANVLTF. DNA of the CDR3: TGCAGTGCTAGGATACAGGGGGCCGTTGGGGCCAACGTCCTGACTTTC.

Ten or more counts support this clonotype. The gene calls are TRBV7-9 and TRBJ1-1, with TRBD1 as a possible D gene (6 bases). The germline V gene encodes CDR1 SEHNR and CDR2 FQNEAQ (reference sequence). The CDR3 consists of 16 residues. The germline V and J ends were trimmed by 1 base and 0 bases, with 12 bases remaining between them. CDR3 nucleotides: TGTGCCAGCAGCTTAGACGGACAGATCATGAACACTGAAGCTTTCTTT. This translates into CASSLDGQIMNTEAFF.

This clonotype was detected only a few times. The gene calls are TRBV19 and TRBJ1-6, with D perhaps matching TRBD1 (5 bases). V lost 3 bases and J 0 bases, leaving 9 bases between the germline ends. Looked up from germline, CDR1 is LNHDA and CDR2 is SQIVND (reference sequence). The CDR3 contains 16 residues. CDR3 residues: CASSMTASSYNSPLHF. In DNA form, the CDR3 reads TGTGCCAGTAGTATGACAGCAAGCTCCTATAATTCACCCCTCCACTTT.